The rows below give T cell receptor beta chains drawn from one sample of a study of blood T cell repertoires in COVID-19. Repertoires were generated with immunoSEQ multiplex PCR, while TCRdb's copy carries only in-frame clones and drops some. Here the sample spans fewer than 700,000 clones, about 89% being singletons. Sequenced: peripheral blood. The source of these receptors is a woman aged 45-60 years with COVID-19, enrolled during active disease. Each CDR3 is given with its conserved first and last residue. The order of the fields is D gene, J gene, V gene, clone size, CDR3 protein, CDR3 DNA. A D gene is named only where the DNA matches it firmly. The size of a clone is reported for some rows only, either as once, few or many, or as a class for expanded clones.

TRBD2,TRBJ2-4,TRBV5-4,few,CASSFHGGNIQYF,TGTGCCAGCAGCTTTCACGGGGGGAACATTCAGTACTTC
NA,TRBJ1-5,TRBV12-5,NA,CASGPSGDGSNQPQHF,TGTGCTAGTGGTCCCTCAGGGGATGGGAGCAATCAGCCCCAGCATTTT
TRBD1,TRBJ1-1,TRBV29-1,NA,CSVQQGEGTEAFF,TGCAGCGTTCAACAGGGGGAGGGCACTGAAGCTTTCTTT
NA,TRBJ2-5,TRBV2,NA,CASRAPGETQYF,TGTGCCAGCCGGGCCCCAGGGGAGACCCAGTACTTC
TRBD2,TRBJ2-1,TRBV19,once,CASTMRGSSYNEQFF,TGTGCCAGTACCATGCGGGGGTCCTCCTACAATGAGCAGTTCTTC
NA,TRBJ1-2,TRBV28,NA,CASSLYGYTF,TGTGCCAGCAGTCTGTATGGCTACACCTTC
NA,TRBJ1-1,TRBV30,NA,CAWSVWGTGGTEAFF,TGTGCCTGGAGTGTCTGGGGAACCGGGGGGACTGAAGCTTTCTTT
NA,TRBJ1-3,TRBV9,NA,CASSVSTAGGNTIYF,TGTGCCAGCAGCGTATCTACGGCGGGCGGAAACACCATATATTTT
NA,TRBJ1-5,TRBV18,once,CASSTGQRNQPQHF,TGTGCCAGCTCCACAGGGCAGCGCAATCAGCCCCAGCATTTT
TRBD2,TRBJ2-3,TRBV5-4,once,CASSAPGLAGGEGTDTQYF,TGTGCCAGCAGTGCTCCCGGACTAGCGGGGGGGGAGGGCACAGATACGCAGTATTTT
NA,TRBJ1-2,TRBV6-5,NA,CASSFILGGYGYTF,TGTGCCAGCAGCTTTATCCTCGGGGGGTATGGCTACACCTTC
TRBD2,TRBJ2-7,TRBV11-1,NA,CASSLGGLVKNEQYF,TGTGCCAGCAGCTTAGGGGGACTAGTTAAGAACGAGCAGTACTTC
TRBD2,TRBJ2-3,TRBV19,NA,CASSIIPPTLAGVTDTQYF,TGTGCCAGTAGTATCATCCCTCCCACGCTAGCGGGGGTCACAGATACGCAGTATTTT
NA,TRBJ1-2,TRBV28,NA,CASSLYGGGDVNYGYTF,TGTGCCAGCAGTTTATATGGAGGGGGGGATGTTAACTATGGCTACACCTTC
NA,TRBJ1-5,TRBV28,NA,CASRVWGPNQPQHF,TGTGCCAGCAGGGTATGGGGGCCCAATCAGCCCCAGCATTTT
TRBD1,TRBJ2-1,TRBV30,NA,CAWSSGQGADEQFF,TGTGCCTGGAGTTCGGGACAGGGGGCGGATGAGCAGTTCTTC
TRBD1,TRBJ1-4,TRBV28,NA,CASTPGAGGAEVF,TGTGCCAGCACCCCAGGGGCAGGGGGCGCCGAGGTTTTT
TRBD1,TRBJ2-2,TRBV5-1,NA,CASSRTGTGAYTGELFF,TGCGCCAGCAGCCGCACCGGGACAGGGGCCTACACCGGGGAGCTGTTTTTT
NA,TRBJ1-1,TRBV11-1,NA,CASSRGPLEAFF,TGTGCCAGCAGCCGGGGTCCCCTTGAAGCTTTCTTT
NA,TRBJ2-7,TRBV5-4,NA,CASSLGQPAYEQYF,TGTGCCAGCAGCTTGGGACAGCCGGCATACGAGCAGTACTTC
NA,TRBJ2-7,TRBV6-5,NA,CASRLSGQGTYEQYF,TGTGCCAGCAGGCTAAGTGGGCAGGGCACCTACGAGCAGTACTTC
TRBD1,TRBJ2-3,TRBV10-3,NA,CAISESATGTSTDTQYF,TGTGCCATCAGTGAGTCCGCGACAGGGACATCCACAGATACGCAGTATTTT
NA,TRBJ1-2,TRBV6-6,NA,CASSYSPAGNYGYTF,TGTGCCAGCAGTTACAGTCCAGCAGGCAACTATGGCTACACCTTC
NA,TRBJ1-1,TRBV2,NA,CASSGTRMNTEAFF,TGTGCCAGCAGTGGGACACGAATGAACACTGAAGCTTTCTTT
NA,TRBJ2-4,TRBV3-1/TRBV3-2,NA,CASSHRTAKNIQYF,TGTGCCAGCAGCCACCGGACAGCTAAAAACATTCAGTACTTC
TRBD1,TRBJ1-2,TRBV9,NA,CASSPSRDRNYGYTF,TGTGCCAGCAGCCCTTCCCGGGACAGAAACTATGGCTACACCTTC
NA,TRBJ1-3,TRBV11-2,NA,CASSLWRGGGNTIYF,TGTGCCAGCAGCTTATGGAGGGGAGGAGGAAACACCATATATTTT
NA,TRBJ1-6,TRBV18,once,CASSPGVSPLHF,TGTGCCAGCTCACCTGGAGTCTCTCCCCTCCACTTT
TRBD1,TRBJ1-6,TRBV9,few,CASSVEGTGVSPLHF,TGTGCCAGCAGCGTAGAGGGGACAGGGGTATCACCCCTCCACTTT
NA,TRBJ1-6,TRBV7-9,NA,CASSLDFGSPLHF,TGTGCCAGCAGCCTCGACTTCGGTTCACCCCTCCACTTT
TRBD1,TRBJ1-6,TRBV6-5,NA,CASSYGQGSDTLHF,TGTGCCAGCAGTTATGGACAGGGCAGCGACACCCTCCACTTT
TRBD1,TRBJ2-2,TRBV28,NA,CATRDSDTGELFF,TGTGCCACCAGGGACAGCGACACCGGGGAGCTGTTTTTT
TRBD1,TRBJ1-5,TRBV5-6,NA,CASSWGTGSQPQHF,TGTGCCAGCAGCTGGGGGACAGGGTCTCAGCCCCAGCATTTT
TRBD1,TRBJ2-3,TRBV25-1,NA,CASSVETGSTDTQYF,TGTGCCAGCAGTGTTGAGACAGGGAGCACAGATACGCAGTATTTT
NA,TRBJ1-4,TRBV6-5,NA,CARPNTRFIDEKLFF,TGTGCCAGACCTAATACCCGGTTTATTGATGAAAAACTGTTTTTT
NA,TRBJ2-7,TRBV30,NA,CAWSVQGTKQYF,TGTGCCTGGAGTGTTCAGGGCACGAAGCAGTACTTC
TRBD1,TRBJ1-2,TRBV9,NA,CASSSQGFGYTF,TGTGCCAGCAGCTCACAGGGGTTTGGCTACACCTTC
NA,TRBJ2-5,TRBV6-5,NA,CASSYTAGETQYF,TGTGCCAGCAGTTATACGGCGGGAGAGACCCAGTACTTC
NA,TRBJ2-7,TRBV28,once,CASRSSGQISYEQYF,TGTGCCAGCAGATCCTCGGGACAAATCTCCTACGAGCAGTACTTC
NA,TRBJ2-1,TRBV4-2,NA,CASSQDLDEQFF,TGTGCCAGCAGCCAAGATTTAGATGAGCAGTTCTTC
NA,TRBJ2-3,TRBV4-2,once,CASSRPGHTTDTQYF,TGTGCCAGCAGCCGGCCCGGACACACCACAGATACGCAGTATTTT
NA,TRBJ1-1,TRBV12-5,NA,CASGLVGLAGAFF,TGTGCTAGTGGTTTGGTCGGTTTGGCGGGAGCTTTCTTT